The 21 T cell receptor beta chains reported below all come from one sample, sequenced in a study of shared clonotypes between healthy human individuals (dated by TCRdb to between 2020 and 2021). The library was produced with the immunoSEQ multiplex PCR assay. TCRdb retrieved this table from immuneACCESS and kept in-frame rearrangements only. Not all clones are present; in checked studies, unresolved V genes account for under half, and no reason is known for the remainder. The table for this sample lists about 2.4 million clones; over 85% of them were counted only once. In total, the top ten clones hold 0.35% to 0.45% of the sample. The sample taken for sequencing was naive CD4+ T cells from PBMCs. Interpreted using the paper, the cell subset or site label stands for: CD45RA+ positively selected. Source of these receptors: a man aged 18 to 30 in good health. Some clones in this sample may be carry-over from other donors' samples.

J is TRBJ2-7 and V is TRBV7-2, with 7 bases that match TRBD1. The length of the CDR3 is 14 residues. V trimming: 9 bases; J trimming: 2 bases; junction bases outside the gene matches: 10. Germline assignment: CDR1 SGHTA and CDR2 FQGNSA. CDR3: CASQPSGGPYEQYF. The DNA for the CDR3 is TGTGCCAGTCAACCATCAGGGGGACCCTACGAGCAGTACTTC.

The chain recombines TRBV28 with TRBJ1-2, with D possibly matching TRBD1 (5 bases). The germline V gene has CDR1 MDHEN and CDR2 SYDVKM. With 4 bases removed from V and 8 bases from J, the gap between germline ends came to 17 bases. This CDR3 is 14 amino acids long. CDR3 nucleotide sequence: TGTGCCAGCAGTTCGGTCAGGGCCGCCTTGGGCTACACCTTC. This encodes CASSSVRAALGYTF.

This chain links TRBV2 with TRBJ2-3; 12 positions agree with TRBD1. The CDR3 sequence is 22 residues long. The germline V gene has CDR1 SNHLY and CDR2 FYNNEI. V shed 6 bases, J shed 2 bases, and the junction held 24 bases outside the gene matches. This chain's CDR3 is CASRKGQGARGGGRTTTDTQYF. Here the CDR3 DNA reads TGTGCCAGCAGGAAGGGACAGGGGGCACGTGGCGGCGGGAGGACCACCACAGATACGCAGTATTTT.

This chain uses TRBV28 with TRBJ2-7; 10 positions match TRBD1. V shed 4 bases, J shed 2 bases, and the junction held 5 bases outside the gene matches. This CDR3 is built from 15 residues. Germline loops: CDR1 MDHEN, CDR2 SYDVKM. The CDR3 loop is CASSSDRGITYEQYF. CDR3 DNA sequence: TGTGCCAGCAGTTCGGACAGGGGGATAACCTACGAGCAGTACTTC.

The chain links TRBV7-9 to TRBJ2-1; 7 bases match TRBD2. The CDR3 is 15 residues long. With V trimmed by 2 bases and J by 9 bases, 10 bases remained unmatched. Germline values: CDR1 SEHNR, CDR2 FQNEAQ (reference sequence). CDR3 nucleotide sequence: TGTGCCAGCAGCTTACTGGCGGGAGTGGTGGGTGAGCAGTTCTTC. Encoded protein: CASSLLAGVVGEQFF.

This chain uses TRBV9 with TRBJ2-1, with 12 bases identical to TRBD2. The V gene's germline CDR1 is SGDLS and CDR2 YYNGEE. After removal of 7 bases from V and 8 bases from J, the junction contained 4 bases not matched to a gene. The CDR3 loop spans 13 amino acids. The CDR3 coding sequence is TGTGCCAGCGGACTAGCGGGATTTCATGAGCAGTTCTTC. Translating it yields CASGLAGFHEQFF.

The chain links TRBV27 to TRBJ1-5; 11 bases align to TRBD1. The CDR3 loop spans 20 amino acids. In germline, CDR1 is MNHEY, CDR2 SMNVEV (reference sequence). J gave up 0 bases and V 6 bases, and 16 bases lay outside the gene matches. CDR3 loop: CASSQKPTGTGGYSNQPQHF. CDR3 coding DNA: TGTGCCAGCAGCCAGAAACCCACCGGGACAGGGGGATATAGCAATCAGCCCCAGCATTTT.

On this clone itself: The same CDR3 arises from other DNA sequences in this sample as well. This chain connects TRBV29-1 to TRBJ1-1; TRBD1 matches at 7 bases. Per germline, CDR1 SQVTM and CDR2 ANQGSEA. Losses at the gene ends were 6 bases for V and 2 bases for J; bases not matched to a gene: 3. This CDR3 is 12 amino acids long. The CDR3: CSVGTANTEAFF. The DNA of the CDR3 is TGCAGCGTGGGGACAGCTAACACTGAAGCTTTCTTT.

The chain has TRBV13 and TRBJ2-1, with TRBD1 matching 11 bases. V lost 6 bases, J lost 6 bases, and 7 bases stayed unmatched. Germline V lookup: CDR1 PRHDT, CDR2 FYEKMQ (reference sequence). This CDR3 comprises 15 residues. The CDR3 DNA sequence: TGTGCCAGCAGTTCGGACAGGGGGCAGGGCAATGAGCAGTTCTTC. It translates to CASSSDRGQGNEQFF.

The chain combines TRBV2 with TRBJ2-4; D may be TRBD1 or TRBD2 (5 bases each). V dropped 1 base and J dropped 3 bases, with 10 bases sitting between them. This CDR3 is built from 15 residues. The germline CDR1 and CDR2 sequences are SNHLY and FYNNEI. DNA of the CDR3: TGTGCCAGCAGTGAAGGTGGGGGTGGCAAAAACATTCAGTACTTC. Its translation: CASSEGGGGKNIQYF.

The chain recombines TRBV28 with TRBJ2-7; D is ambiguous. From germline, CDR1 is MDHEN and CDR2 SYDVKM. Trimming took off 5 bases at V and 0 bases at J, with 14 bases between the two ends. This CDR3 region has 15 residues. CDR3 nucleotide sequence: TGTGCCAGCAGTCCGGGCGGCGGTGCCTCCTACGAGCAGTACTTC. Translating gives CASSPGGGASYEQYF.

The V call is TRBV4-2, the J call TRBJ2-2, with D possibly being TRBD2 (6 bases). This CDR3 is built from 16 residues. CDR1 is LGHNA, CDR2 YNFKEQ, per germline. Trimming took 0 bases from V and 6 from J, leaving 14 bases between them. In DNA form, the CDR3 reads TGTGCCAGCAGCCAAGACGTCCGGGAGCGGGCCGGGGAGCTGTTTTTT. Its protein is CASSQDVRERAGELFF.

This sequence joins TRBV10-1 and TRBJ2-2; D may be TRBD1 or TRBD2 (5 bases each). Trimming removed 6 bases at V and 0 bases at J, with 11 bases between. The CDR3 is made up of 15 amino acids. Germline V gene sequence: CDR1 WNHNN, CDR2 SYGVQD (reference sequence). In DNA, the CDR3 is TGCGCCAGCAGGCCGGGGCCCCCGAACACCGGGGAGCTGTTTTTT. Translated: CASRPGPPNTGELFF.

CDR3 sequence reads: CASSPPGPRNGELFF. The DNA for the CDR3 is TGTGCCAGCTCACCACCGGGCCCCCGGAACGGGGAGCTGTTTTTT. The chain combines TRBV18 with TRBJ2-2; D is ambiguous. The germline CDR1 and CDR2 sequences are KGHSH and LQKENI. This CDR3 comprises 15 residues. Trimming cost V 0 bases and J 7 bases, with 12 bases left between them.

The rearrangement links TRBV25-1 to TRBJ2-7; tentative D call: TRBD2 (6 bases). The CDR3 consists of 14 residues. The V and J ends lost 5 bases and 1 base respectively, with 12 bases between them. CDR1 MGHDK and CDR2 SYGVNS come from the germline V gene. CDR3 region: CASSSPGTSYEQYF. In DNA, the CDR3 is TGTGCCAGCAGTTCGCCAGGGACTTCCTACGAGCAGTACTTC.

This clone was seen just once. This chain links TRBV7-2 with TRBJ2-1; a possible D gene is TRBD1 (6 bases). V was cut by 1 base and J by 8 bases, with 18 bases left in between. Germline V CDR1 and CDR2: SGHTA, FQGNSA. The CDR3 is made up of 16 amino acids. The CDR3 DNA reads as TGTGCCAGCAGCTTAGGGACCCTACAGGGTAGGGATGAGCAGTTCTTC. Translating it yields CASSLGTLQGRDEQFF.

About this clone: This sample includes further DNA sequences coding for the same CDR3. The chain carries TRBV28 and TRBJ1-2, with D perhaps matching TRBD1 (5 bases). Trimming removed 3 bases at V and 6 bases at J, with 11 bases between. The CDR3 consists of 13 residues. Germline V gene lookup returns CDR1 MDHEN and CDR2 SYDVKM. CDR3 coding DNA: TGTGCCAGCAGTTTTAGGGCAGGGAATGGCTACACCTTC. Its translation: CASSFRAGNGYTF.

This chain connects TRBV2 to TRBJ2-7; 12 bases fit TRBD2. Germline V CDR1 and CDR2: SNHLY, FYNNEI. The CDR3 contains 17 residues. Unmatched junction bases numbered 11, after V lost 6 bases and J lost 2 bases. CDR3 protein: CASSKGTSGQKTYEQYF. CDR3 nucleotide sequence: TGTGCCAGCAGCAAGGGGACTAGCGGGCAAAAAACCTACGAGCAGTACTTC.

CDR3 residues: CASSVAADVGSQYF. The CDR3 DNA reads TGTGCCAGCAGCGTGGCGGCGGACGTCGGGAGCCAGTACTTC. The chain couples TRBV9 to TRBJ2-5; perhaps TRBD2 as D (6 bases). CDR3 length equals 14 residues. In germline, CDR1 is SGDLS, CDR2 YYNGEE. V lost 2 bases, J lost 10 bases, and 18 bases lay in between.

This clone was recorded only once. The genes are TRBV19 and TRBJ1-1; D might be TRBD1 (5 bases). Germline loops: CDR1 LNHDA, CDR2 SQIVND (reference sequence). The CDR3 spans 16 residues. Between the trimmed V and J ends, which lost 2 bases and 5 bases, there was a span of 18 bases. Here the CDR3 DNA reads TGTGCCAGTAGTATATTATCGGGGCAGGGCAGGACTGAAGCTTTCTTT. Translated, it gives CASSILSGQGRTEAFF.

The chain has TRBV15 and TRBJ2-5, with D possibly TRBD2 on 6 matching bases. The CDR3 is 14 amino acids. Per the germline V gene, CDR1 is LNHNV and CDR2 is YYDKDF (reference sequence). The V and J ends lost 9 bases and 5 bases respectively, with 19 bases between them. The CDR3 nucleotides read TGTGCCACGACACCGGGAGTAACGAAGGAGACCCAGTACTTC. This gives the protein CATTPGVTKETQYF.